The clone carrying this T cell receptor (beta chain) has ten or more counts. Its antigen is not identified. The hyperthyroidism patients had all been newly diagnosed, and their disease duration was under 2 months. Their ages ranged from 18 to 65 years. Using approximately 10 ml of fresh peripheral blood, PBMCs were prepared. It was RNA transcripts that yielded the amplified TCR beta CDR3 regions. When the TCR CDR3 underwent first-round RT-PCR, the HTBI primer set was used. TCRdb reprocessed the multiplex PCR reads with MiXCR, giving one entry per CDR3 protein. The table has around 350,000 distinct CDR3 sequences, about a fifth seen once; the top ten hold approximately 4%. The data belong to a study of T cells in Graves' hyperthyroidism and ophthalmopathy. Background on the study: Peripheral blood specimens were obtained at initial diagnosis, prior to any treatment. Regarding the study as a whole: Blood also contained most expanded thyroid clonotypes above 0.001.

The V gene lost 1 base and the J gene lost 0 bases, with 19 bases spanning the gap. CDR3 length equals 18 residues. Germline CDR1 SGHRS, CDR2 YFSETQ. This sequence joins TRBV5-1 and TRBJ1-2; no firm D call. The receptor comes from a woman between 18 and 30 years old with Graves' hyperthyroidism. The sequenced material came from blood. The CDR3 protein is CASSLWQPTLGANYGYTF. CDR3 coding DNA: TGCGCCAGCAGCTTGTGGCAGCCCACCCTGGGAGCTAACTATGGCTACACCTTC.